Listed here are 2 T cell receptor beta chains from one sample, sequenced in a study of blood T cell repertoires in COVID-19. Libraries were prepared by immunoSEQ multiplex PCR; TCRdb keeps only in-frame clonotypes and omits some of them. Counted here are about 210,000 clones, about 85% occurring once; the ten biggest clones make up approximately 0.69%. The sample comprised peripheral blood. These receptors came from a man aged 40-55 years with acute or convalescent COVID-19.

This clone was seen just once. The rearrangement links TRBV18 to TRBJ2-3; TRBD2 matches at 7 bases. Per the germline V gene, CDR1 is KGHSH and CDR2 is LQKENI. CDR3 length: 15 amino acids. V shed 6 bases, J shed 4 bases, and the junction held 10 bases outside the gene matches. In DNA, the CDR3 is TGTGCCAGCTCCGGGGACTATCGGGAGTCAGATACGCAGTATTTT. It translates to CASSGDYRESDTQYF.

This chain connects TRBV7-6 to TRBJ1-1; D gene uncertain. Trimming pared 8 bases from V and 2 bases from J, leaving 12 bases between. The CDR3 totals 13 residues. The germline V gene has CDR1 SGHVS and CDR2 FNYEAQ. The CDR3 region has the DNA TGTGCCAGCTCGTTCCGGGGTAACACTGAAGCTTTCTTT. This translates into CASSFRGNTEAFF.